The 22 T cell receptor beta chains reported below all come from one sample, sequenced in a study of blood T cell repertoires in COVID-19. The method was immunoSEQ multiplex PCR; TCRdb's version includes in-frame clones alone and lacks a portion of them. The sample has around 130,000 clones; approximately 88% are singletons. Sequencing used peripheral blood. The receptors here all came from a man aged 55-75 years with active or convalescent COVID-19.

The chain couples TRBV5-8 to TRBJ1-2; 11 bases are shared with TRBD1. Germline V lookup: CDR1 SGHTS, CDR2 YDEGEE. The CDR3 runs 14 residues. With 6 bases clipped from V and 5 bases from J, the junction kept 6 bases outside the gene matches. CDR3: CASTAGTGGYGYTF. For the CDR3, the DNA is TGTGCCAGCACCGCCGGGACAGGGGGATATGGCTACACCTTC.

The rearrangement links TRBV19 to TRBJ1-5, with 7 bases matching TRBD1. CDR1 LNHDA and CDR2 SQIVND come from the germline V gene (reference sequence). After removal of 5 bases from V and 6 bases from J, the junction contained 7 bases not matched to a gene. The length of the CDR3 is 14 residues. The CDR3 region is CASSPRQGGQPQHF. CDR3 in DNA: TGTGCCAGTAGTCCGAGACAGGGCGGTCAGCCCCAGCATTTT.

The DNA of the CDR3 is TGTGCCAGCAGCTTCGGGACTAGCGGGAGGGCGTCTGGGGCCAACGTCCTGACTTTC. This sequence encodes CASSFGTSGRASGANVLTF. The chain has TRBV7-8 and TRBJ2-6, with TRBD2 matching over 16 bases. CDR3 length: 19 amino acids. V shed 3 bases, J shed 1 base, and the junction held 3 bases outside the gene matches. CDR1 and CDR2 (germline): SGHVS, FQNEAQ.

This clone has just one count. V gene TRBV5-6 combines with J gene TRBJ2-7; D not certain. V was shortened by 0 bases and J by 7 bases, with 5 bases between the two germline ends. The CDR3 loop spans 11 amino acids. Germline CDR1 is SGHDT and CDR2 is YYEEEE. The CDR3 DNA follows: TGTGCCAGCAGCTTGGCCCGGGAGCAGTACTTC. Its protein product is CASSLAREQYF.

V is TRBV9 and J is TRBJ2-1; possible D gene TRBD1, 5 bases. This CDR3 comprises 14 residues. From germline, CDR1 is SGDLS and CDR2 YYNGEE. V lost 3 bases to trimming and J lost 7 bases, with 14 bases between them. CDR3 coding DNA: TGTGCCAGCAGCGCTACCAGTAAGGGGAATGAGCAGTTCTTC. It specifies CASSATSKGNEQFF.

The chain is built from TRBV7-9 and TRBJ2-1; TRBD2 agrees at 16 bases. This CDR3 spans 19 amino acids. After removal of 5 bases from V and 12 bases from J, the junction contained 19 bases not matched to a gene. Germline-derived CDR1 and CDR2 are SEHNR and FQNEAQ (reference sequence). CDR3 region: CASSPPGTSGRADKAGQFF. Here the CDR3 DNA reads TGTGCCAGCAGCCCGCCCGGGACTAGCGGGAGGGCCGACAAAGCTGGGCAGTTCTTC.

The chain links TRBV19 to TRBJ2-2; TRBD2 matches at 12 bases. J gave up 1 base and V 8 bases, and 8 bases lay outside the gene matches. Germline assignment: CDR1 LNHDA and CDR2 SQIVND (reference sequence). The CDR3 runs to 17 residues. The CDR3 coding sequence is TGTGCCAGTCTAGGACTAGCGGGACGGGGGAACACCGGGGAGCTGTTTTTT. This encodes CASLGLAGRGNTGELFF.

This clone has a single count. V usage is TRBV4-1 and J usage is TRBJ2-5, with 8 bases lining up with TRBD2. V dropped 2 bases and J dropped 2; count of bases not matched to a gene: 7. This CDR3 region has 16 residues. Germline CDR1 and CDR2: MGHRA and YSYEKL. DNA for the CDR3: TGCGCCAGCAGCCAACTACTAGCGGCCCAGCAAGAGACCCAGTACTTC. Its translation is CASSQLLAAQQETQYF.

This chain joins TRBV4-1 and TRBJ1-5; possible D gene TRBD1, 6 bases. This CDR3 region has 14 residues. Trimming took off 3 bases at V and 2 bases at J, with 8 bases between the two ends. In germline, CDR1 is MGHRA, CDR2 YSYEKL. CDR3 residues: CASSQAGGNQPQHF. The CDR3, as DNA: TGCGCCAGCAGCCAGGCAGGGGGCAATCAGCCCCAGCATTTT.

This rearrangement joins TRBV21-1 to TRBJ2-1; the table gives TRBD2 as D, unverified against the DNA. TRBV21-1 is a pseudogene. This CDR3 has 20 residues. CDR3 sequence (DNA): TGTGCCAGCAGCATCCCCCGACTAGCGGGATCACTCGGGGACAACAATGAGCAGTTCTTC. It yields the protein CASSIPRLAGSLGDNNEQFF.

CDR3 loop: CASGLPTGKGGELFF. Here the CDR3 DNA reads TGTGCCAGCGGACTTCCGACAGGGAAGGGCGGGGAGCTGTTTTTT. The rearrangement links TRBV9 to TRBJ2-2, with TRBD1 matching over 7 bases. This CDR3 is built from 15 residues. V trimming: 7 bases; J trimming: 7 bases; junction bases outside the gene matches: 13. CDR1 and CDR2 from the germline V gene are SGDLS and YYNGEE.

The V gene is TRBV15, the J gene TRBJ2-1; D may be TRBD2 (6 bases). The CDR3 runs to 15 residues. V was clipped by 6 bases and J by 3 bases, with 15 bases between them. Germline V CDR1 and CDR2: LNHNV, YYDKDF (reference sequence). The CDR3 DNA sequence: TGTGCCACCAGTAAGCCCCCGGGGGTCTACAATGAGCAGTTCTTC. Protein sequence: CATSKPPGVYNEQFF.

The chain has TRBV27 and TRBJ2-5; D may be TRBD2 (5 bases). CDR1 is MNHEY and CDR2 is SMNVEV in the germline V gene (reference sequence). The CDR3 totals 14 residues. The V end was cut by 6 bases, the J end by 4 bases, with 15 bases between. This CDR3 is CASSPPTRRETQYF. In nucleotides, the CDR3 is TGTGCCAGCAGCCCGCCAACTAGACGAGAGACCCAGTACTTC.

This sequence joins TRBV21-1 and TRBJ2-3; the DNA was not used to check the table's D call, TRBD2. TRBV21-1 is a listed pseudogene. This CDR3 spans 20 amino acids. The CDR3 sequence: CASSTPKTSGRAPSTDTQYF. In nucleotides, the CDR3 is TGTGCCAGCAGCACTCCAAAAACTAGCGGGAGGGCCCCAAGCACAGATACGCAGTATTTT.

The chain combines TRBV7-9 with TRBJ2-1, with 7 bases lining up with TRBD2. V lost 2 bases, J lost 3 bases, and 4 bases stayed unmatched. The germline V gene has CDR1 SEHNR and CDR2 FQNEAQ (reference sequence). The CDR3 runs 15 residues. The CDR3 here is CASSLYRTSYNEQFF. CDR3 sequence (DNA): TGTGCCAGCAGCTTATATAGGACTAGCTACAATGAGCAGTTCTTC.

J is TRBJ2-7 and V is TRBV6-2 or TRBV6-3, with 9 bases lining up with TRBD2. Unmatched junction bases numbered 3, after V lost 3 bases and J lost 0 bases. The CDR3 has 15 residues. Germline lookup yields CDR1 MNHEY and CDR2 SVGEGT. The CDR3 spells CASSYGLARSYEQYF. The CDR3 nucleotides read TGTGCCAGCAGTTATGGACTAGCGCGCTCCTACGAGCAGTACTTC.

The chain's CDR3 is CASKTSGRALRNWNTQYF. The CDR3 DNA reads TGTGCCAGCAAGACTAGCGGGAGGGCCCTAAGAAATTGGAATACGCAGTATTTT. J is TRBJ2-3 and V is TRBV28; 14 bases map to TRBD2. The CDR3 consists of 18 residues. CDR1 and CDR2 (germline): MDHEN, SYDVKM. V dropped 7 bases and J dropped 7; count of bases not matched to a gene: 16.

The chain employs TRBV5-5 and TRBJ2-7, with D unclear. The CDR3 spans 14 residues. Germline-derived CDR1 and CDR2 are SGHKS and YYEKEE (reference sequence). The V end was cut by 3 bases, the J end by 2 bases, with 12 bases between. As DNA, the CDR3 is TGTGCCAGCAGCTCCGCGGCCGGTGCCTACGAGCAGTACTTC. Its translation: CASSSAAGAYEQYF.

The rearrangement links TRBV6-5 to TRBJ1-3; 9 bases map to TRBD1. Germline V gives CDR1 MNHEY, CDR2 SVGAGI. The CDR3 covers 15 residues. V was pared by 4 bases and J by 4 bases, with 5 bases of the junction left unmatched. CDR3 sequence (DNA): TGTGCCAGCAGTTCGACGGACAGGGGCGGAAACACCATATATTTT. This translates into CASSSTDRGGNTIYF.

The chain has TRBV28 and TRBJ1-4, with a weak D call TRBD1 (5 bases). The CDR3 extends over 16 amino acids. V shed 2 bases and J shed 2 bases, with 12 bases lying between them. Germline CDR1 MDHEN, CDR2 SYDVKM. The CDR3 DNA follows: TGTGCCAGCAGTTTAGCCAGGGTTGGGACTAATGAAAAACTGTTTTTT. Protein: CASSLARVGTNEKLFF.

This sequence joins TRBV28 and TRBJ2-3; the match to TRBD1 covers 9 bases. Germline loops: CDR1 MDHEN, CDR2 SYDVKM. CDR3 length: 15 residues. Losses at the gene ends were 6 bases for V and 1 base for J; bases not matched to a gene: 5. The CDR3 DNA reads TGTGCCAGCAGCTGGGACAGGGATGGCACAGATACGCAGTATTTT. This translates into CASSWDRDGTDTQYF. Supplemented by reference TRBV28 and TRBJ2-3, the full variable domain reads DVKVTQSSRYLVKRTGEKVFLECVQDMDHENMFWYRQDPGLGLRLIYFSYDVKMKEKGDIPEGYSVSREKKERFSLILESASTNQTSMYLCASSWDRDGTDTQYFGPGTRLTVL.

The chain combines TRBV29-1 with TRBJ2-7; D is perhaps TRBD2 (6 bases). Germline assignment: CDR1 SQVTM and CDR2 ANQGSEA. Trimming shortened V by 4 bases and J by 2 bases, and 18 bases separated the two germline ends. The CDR3 is 15 residues long. Here the CDR3 reads CSVGTLASNTYEQYF. The CDR3 DNA follows: TGCAGCGTTGGAACACTAGCATCTAACACCTACGAGCAGTACTTC.